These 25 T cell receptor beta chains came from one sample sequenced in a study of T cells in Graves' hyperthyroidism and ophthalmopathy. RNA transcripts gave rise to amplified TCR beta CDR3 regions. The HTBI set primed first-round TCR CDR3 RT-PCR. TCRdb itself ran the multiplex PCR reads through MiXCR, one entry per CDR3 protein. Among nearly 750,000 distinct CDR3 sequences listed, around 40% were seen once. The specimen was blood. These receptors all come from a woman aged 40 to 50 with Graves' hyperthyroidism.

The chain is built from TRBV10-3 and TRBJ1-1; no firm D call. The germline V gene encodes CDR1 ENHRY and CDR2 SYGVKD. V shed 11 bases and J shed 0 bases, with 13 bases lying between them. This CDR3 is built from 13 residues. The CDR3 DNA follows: TGTGCCTCCGAGCGACTGCTGAACACTGAAGCTTTCTTT. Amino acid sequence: CASERLLNTEAFF.

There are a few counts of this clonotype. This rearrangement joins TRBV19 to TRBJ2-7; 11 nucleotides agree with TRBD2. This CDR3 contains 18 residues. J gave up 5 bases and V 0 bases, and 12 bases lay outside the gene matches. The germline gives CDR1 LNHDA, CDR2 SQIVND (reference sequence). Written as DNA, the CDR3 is TGTGCCAGTAGTATAGATCACGTAGCGGGAGGGCCCTGGAACGAGCAGTACTTC. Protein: CASSIDHVAGGPWNEQYF.

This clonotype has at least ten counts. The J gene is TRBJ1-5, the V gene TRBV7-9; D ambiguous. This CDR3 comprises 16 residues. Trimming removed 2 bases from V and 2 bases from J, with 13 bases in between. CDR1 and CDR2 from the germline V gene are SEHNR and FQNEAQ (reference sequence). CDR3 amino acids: CASSLTGKGGNQPQHF. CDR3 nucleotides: TGTGCCAGCAGCTTAACGGGGAAGGGAGGCAATCAGCCCCAGCATTTT.

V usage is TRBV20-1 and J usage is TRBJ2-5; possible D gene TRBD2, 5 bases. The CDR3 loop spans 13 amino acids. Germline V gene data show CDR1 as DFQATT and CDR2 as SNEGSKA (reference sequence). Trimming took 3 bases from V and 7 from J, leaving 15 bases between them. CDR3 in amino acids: CSASGGGMGTQYF. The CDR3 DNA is TGCAGTGCTAGCGGAGGAGGTATGGGGACCCAGTACTTC.

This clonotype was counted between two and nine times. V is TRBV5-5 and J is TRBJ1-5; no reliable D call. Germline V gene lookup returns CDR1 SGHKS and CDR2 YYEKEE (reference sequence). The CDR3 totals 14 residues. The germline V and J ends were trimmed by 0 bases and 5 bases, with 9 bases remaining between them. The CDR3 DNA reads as TGTGCCAGCAGCTTGGGGGTGTACTATCAGCCCCAGCATTTT. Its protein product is CASSLGVYYQPQHF.

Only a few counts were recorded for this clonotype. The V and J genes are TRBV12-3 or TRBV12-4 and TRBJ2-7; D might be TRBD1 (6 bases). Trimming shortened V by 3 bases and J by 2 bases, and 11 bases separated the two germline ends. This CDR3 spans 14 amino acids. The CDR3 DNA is TGTGCCAGCAGTTTTAGTACAGGGACCTACGAGCAGTACTTC. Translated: CASSFSTGTYEQYF.

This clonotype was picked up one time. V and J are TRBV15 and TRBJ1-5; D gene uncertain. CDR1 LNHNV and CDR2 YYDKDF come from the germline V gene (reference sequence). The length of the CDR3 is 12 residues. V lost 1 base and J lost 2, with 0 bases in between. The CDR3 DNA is TGTGCCACCAGCAGAGGCAATCAGCCCCAGCATTTT. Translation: CATSRGNQPQHF.

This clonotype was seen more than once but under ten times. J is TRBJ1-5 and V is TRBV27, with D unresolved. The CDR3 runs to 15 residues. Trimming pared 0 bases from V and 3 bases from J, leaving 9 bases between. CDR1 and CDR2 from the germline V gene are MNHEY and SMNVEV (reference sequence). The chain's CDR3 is CASSLSGGYNQPQHF. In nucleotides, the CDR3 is TGTGCCAGCAGTTTATCAGGCGGATACAATCAGCCCCAGCATTTT.

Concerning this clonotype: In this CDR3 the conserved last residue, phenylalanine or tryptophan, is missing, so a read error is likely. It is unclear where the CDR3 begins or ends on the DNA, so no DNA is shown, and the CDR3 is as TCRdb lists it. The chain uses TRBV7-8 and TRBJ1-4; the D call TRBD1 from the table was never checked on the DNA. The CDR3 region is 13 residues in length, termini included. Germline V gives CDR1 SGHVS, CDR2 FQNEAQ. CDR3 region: CASSPGGGQVVVV.

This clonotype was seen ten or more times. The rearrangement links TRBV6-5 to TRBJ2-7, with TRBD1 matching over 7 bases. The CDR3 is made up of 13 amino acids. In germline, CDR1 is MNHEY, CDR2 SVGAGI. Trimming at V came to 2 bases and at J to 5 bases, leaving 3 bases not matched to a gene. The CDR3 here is CASSYNRGHEQYF. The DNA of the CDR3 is TGTGCCAGCAGTTACAACAGGGGCCACGAGCAGTACTTC.

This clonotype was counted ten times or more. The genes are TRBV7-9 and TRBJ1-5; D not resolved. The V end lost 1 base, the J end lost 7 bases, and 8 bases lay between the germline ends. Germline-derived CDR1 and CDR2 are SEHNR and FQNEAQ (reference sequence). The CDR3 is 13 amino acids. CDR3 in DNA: TGTGCCAGCAGCTTAGAGGCAAACCAGCCCCAGCATTTT. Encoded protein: CASSLEANQPQHF.

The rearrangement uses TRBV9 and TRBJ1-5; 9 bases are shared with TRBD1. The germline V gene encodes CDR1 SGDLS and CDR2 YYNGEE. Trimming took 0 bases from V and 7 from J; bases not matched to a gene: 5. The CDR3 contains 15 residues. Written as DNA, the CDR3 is TGTGCCAGCAGCGTAGGGGGGGACAGGGACCAGCCCCAGCATTTT. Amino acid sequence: CASSVGGDRDQPQHF. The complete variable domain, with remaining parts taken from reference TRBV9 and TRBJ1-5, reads DSGVTQTPKHLITATGQRVTLRCSPRSGDLSVYWYQQSLDQGLQFLIQYYNGEERAKGNILERFSAQQFPDLHSELNLSSLELGDSALYFCASSVGGDRDQPQHFGDGTRLSIL.

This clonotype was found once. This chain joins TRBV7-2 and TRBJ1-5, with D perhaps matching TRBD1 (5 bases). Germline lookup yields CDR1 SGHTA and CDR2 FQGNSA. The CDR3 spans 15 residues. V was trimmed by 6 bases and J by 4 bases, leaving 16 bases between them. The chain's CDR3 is CASSYGTTGNQPQHF. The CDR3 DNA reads TGTGCCAGCAGTTATGGGACGACTGGTAATCAGCCCCAGCATTTT.

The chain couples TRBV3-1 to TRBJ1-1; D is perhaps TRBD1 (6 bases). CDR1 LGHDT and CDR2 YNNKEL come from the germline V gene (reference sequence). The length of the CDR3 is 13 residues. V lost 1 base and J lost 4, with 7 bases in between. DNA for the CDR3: TGTGCCAGCAGCCAAGCCAGGGGCACTGAAGCTTTCTTT. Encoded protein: CASSQARGTEAFF.

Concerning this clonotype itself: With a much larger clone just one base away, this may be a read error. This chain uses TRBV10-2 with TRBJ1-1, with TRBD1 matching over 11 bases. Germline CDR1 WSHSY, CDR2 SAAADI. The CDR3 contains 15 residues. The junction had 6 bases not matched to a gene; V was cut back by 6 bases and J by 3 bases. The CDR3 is CASRGQGAGDTEAFF. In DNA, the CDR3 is TGCGCCAGCAGAGGACAGGGGGCCGGGGACACTGAAGCTTTCTTT.

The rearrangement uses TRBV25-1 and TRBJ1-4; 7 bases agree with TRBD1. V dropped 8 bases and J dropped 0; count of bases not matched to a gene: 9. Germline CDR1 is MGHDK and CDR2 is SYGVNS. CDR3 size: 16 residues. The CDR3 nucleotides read TGTGCCAGCTCACCCCGGGACAGTGCAACTAATGAAAAACTGTTTTTT. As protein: CASSPRDSATNEKLFF.

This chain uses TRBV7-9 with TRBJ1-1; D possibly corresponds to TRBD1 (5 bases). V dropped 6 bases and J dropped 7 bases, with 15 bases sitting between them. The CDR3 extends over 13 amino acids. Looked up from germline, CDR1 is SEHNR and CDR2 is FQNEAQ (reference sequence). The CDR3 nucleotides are TGTGCCAGCAGTTTCCCAGGGTCAAGTGAAGCTTTCTTT. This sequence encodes CASSFPGSSEAFF.

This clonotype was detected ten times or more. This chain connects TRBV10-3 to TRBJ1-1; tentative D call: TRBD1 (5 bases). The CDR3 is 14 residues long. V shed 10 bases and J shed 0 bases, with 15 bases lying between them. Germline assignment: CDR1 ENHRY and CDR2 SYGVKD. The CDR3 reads CASRLGAMNTEAFF. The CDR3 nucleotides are TGTGCCAGCAGGTTAGGGGCGATGAACACTGAAGCTTTCTTT.

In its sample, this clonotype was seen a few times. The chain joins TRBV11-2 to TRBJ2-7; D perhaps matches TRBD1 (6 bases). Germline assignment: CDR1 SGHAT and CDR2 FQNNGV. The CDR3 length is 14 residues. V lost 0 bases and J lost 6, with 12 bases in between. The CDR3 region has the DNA TGTGCCAGCAGCTTAGATTGGGGGCAGGCCGAGCAGTACTTC. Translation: CASSLDWGQAEQYF.

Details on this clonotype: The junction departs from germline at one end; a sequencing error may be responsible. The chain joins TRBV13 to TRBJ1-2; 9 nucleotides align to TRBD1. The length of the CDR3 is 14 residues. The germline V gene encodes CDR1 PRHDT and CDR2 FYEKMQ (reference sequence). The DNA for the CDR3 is TGTGCCGGCAGCAAATGGACAGGGGCAAGTGGCTACACTTTC. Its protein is CAGSKWTGASGYTF.

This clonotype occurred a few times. The CDR3, as DNA: TGTGCCAGCAGTCCCCTACTAGCGGGCCAAGAGACCCAGTACTTC. Protein sequence: CASSPLLAGQETQYF. The V call is TRBV13, the J call TRBJ2-5, with 9 bases lining up with TRBD2. The CDR3 spans 15 residues. The germline CDR1 and CDR2 sequences are PRHDT and FYEKMQ (reference sequence). V was clipped by 6 bases and J by 1 base; unmatched bases: 6.

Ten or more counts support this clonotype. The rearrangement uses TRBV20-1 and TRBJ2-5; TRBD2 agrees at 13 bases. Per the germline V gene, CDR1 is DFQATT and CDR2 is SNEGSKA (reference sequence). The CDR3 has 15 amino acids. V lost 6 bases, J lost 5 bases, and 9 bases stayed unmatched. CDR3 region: CSARLAGGPPETQYF. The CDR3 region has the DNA TGCAGTGCCCGACTAGCGGGAGGCCCACCGGAGACCCAGTACTTC.

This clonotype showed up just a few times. The DNA of the CDR3 is TGTGCCAGCAGTGCGGGTGCGGGGCGGGAGACCCAGTACTTC. Translation: CASSAGAGRETQYF. The chain combines TRBV6-6 with TRBJ2-5; perhaps TRBD2 as D (6 bases). Germline assignment: CDR1 MNHNY and CDR2 SVGAGI (reference sequence). The CDR3 runs 14 residues. V lost 5 bases to trimming and J lost 5 bases, with 15 bases between them.

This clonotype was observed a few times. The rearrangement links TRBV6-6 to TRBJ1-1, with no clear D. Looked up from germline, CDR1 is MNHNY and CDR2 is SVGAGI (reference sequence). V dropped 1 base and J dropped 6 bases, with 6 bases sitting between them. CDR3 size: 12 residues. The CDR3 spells CASSYYAPEAFF. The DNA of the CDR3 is TGTGCCAGCAGTTACTATGCCCCTGAAGCTTTCTTT.

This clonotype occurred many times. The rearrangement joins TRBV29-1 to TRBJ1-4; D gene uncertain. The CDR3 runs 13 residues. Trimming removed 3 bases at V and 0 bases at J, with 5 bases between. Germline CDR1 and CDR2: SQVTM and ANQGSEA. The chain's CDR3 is CSVERSTNEKLFF. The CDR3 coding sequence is TGCAGCGTTGAGCGATCAACTAATGAAAAACTGTTTTTT.